These 15 T cell receptor beta chains were all obtained from the same sample, sequenced in a study of beta chain features in type 1 diabetes. Every bit of the isolated RNA underwent reverse transcription, so sequencing read expressed TCRB transcripts. The method was immunoSEQ multiplex PCR; TCRdb's version includes in-frame clones alone and lacks a portion of them. The table lists about 160,000 clones, roughly 8.1% of them singletons. The sequenced sample consisted of central memory CD4+ T cells from blood. The receptors stem from a man aged 18 to 30 in good health.

The chain uses TRBV7-3 and TRBJ2-7, with TRBD2 matching over 7 bases. Germline values: CDR1 SGHTA, CDR2 FQGTGA. The ends lost 5 bases at V and 6 bases at J; junction bases unmatched: 7. There are 13 residues in the CDR3. The CDR3 sequence is CASSGRSGGEQYF. CDR3 nucleotides: TGTGCCAGCAGCGGACGATCGGGGGGCGAGCAGTACTTC.

This clone was counted ten times or more. The chain uses TRBV7-9 and TRBJ2-1, with 9 bases aligning to TRBD2. This CDR3 comprises 14 residues. In germline, CDR1 is SEHNR, CDR2 FQNEAQ (reference sequence). V gave up 4 bases and J gave up 4 bases; unmatched junction bases: 2. The CDR3 DNA reads TGTGCCAGCAGCTCTAGCGGGGATTACAATGAGCAGTTCTTC. As protein: CASSSSGDYNEQFF.

This clone came up a few times. The chain employs TRBV7-9 and TRBJ2-7, with 8 bases identical to TRBD2. From germline, CDR1 is SEHNR and CDR2 FQNEAQ (reference sequence). The CDR3 contains 16 residues. The V segment lost 4 bases and the J segment 0 bases; nucleotides outside the gene matches: 8. CDR3 loop: CASSSGSGKSSYEQYF. CDR3 nucleotide sequence: TGTGCCAGCAGCTCCGGTAGCGGGAAAAGCTCCTACGAGCAGTACTTC.

On this clone itself: This sample also contains other DNA sequences that code for the same CDR3. The rearrangement links TRBV7-9 to TRBJ2-5, with D unclear. The CDR3 sequence is 13 residues long. The ends were cut back, 1 base at V and 5 bases at J, with 8 bases in the middle. Germline CDR1 SEHNR, CDR2 FQNEAQ (reference sequence). CDR3 DNA sequence: TGTGCCAGCAGCTTAGGGTTTGGCGAGACCCAGTACTTC. Its translation is CASSLGFGETQYF. Full variable domain (remainder filled in from reference TRBV7-9 and TRBJ2-5): DTGVSQNPRHKITKRGQNVTFRCDPISEHNRLYWYRQTLGQGPEFLTYFQNEAQLEKSRLLSDRFSAERPKGSFSTLEIQRTEQGDSAMYLCASSLGFGETQYFGPGTRLLVL.

J is TRBJ2-5 and V is TRBV11-2; 7 nucleotides match TRBD1. CDR1 and CDR2 from the germline V gene are SGHAT and FQNNGV. This CDR3 spans 14 amino acids. Trimming cost V 4 bases and J 5 bases; bases outside gene matches: 7. Here the CDR3 reads CASSSDRVGETQYF. DNA for the CDR3: TGTGCCAGCAGCTCCGACAGGGTCGGGGAGACCCAGTACTTC.

The table lists this clone with many counts. The V and J genes are TRBV7-9 and TRBJ1-3; TRBD1 aligns across 10 bases. After removal of 5 bases from V and 9 bases from J, the junction contained 10 bases not matched to a gene. Germline V gene data show CDR1 as SEHNR and CDR2 as FQNEAQ (reference sequence). This CDR3 is built from 15 residues. The CDR3 DNA sequence: TGTGCCAGCAGCCCCGACCTGGGACAGGGGCCCACCATATATTTT. Translation: CASSPDLGQGPTIYF.

This clone was recorded a few times. This chain's CDR3 is CASSPRTGGLAQTQYF. The CDR3 region has the DNA TGTGCCAGCAGCCCGCGGACAGGGGGCCTCGCGCAGACCCAGTACTTC. The chain links TRBV5-4 to TRBJ2-5; 11 nucleotides line up with TRBD1. Germline V lookup: CDR1 SGHNT, CDR2 YYREEE (reference sequence). This CDR3 spans 16 amino acids. V shed 4 bases and J 6 bases; nucleotides not matched to a gene: 11.

This clone has a handful of counts. Sequence at one end of the junction differs from germline and may be a read error. The chain joins TRBV6-1 to TRBJ2-3, with D tentatively TRBD1 (6 bases). This CDR3 comprises 15 residues. Germline V gene sequence: CDR1 MNHNS, CDR2 SASEGT. The CDR3 loop is CAISDRDRSTDTQYF. The CDR3 nucleotides read TGTGCCATCAGTGATCGAGACAGGAGCACAGATACGCAGTATTTT.

There are a few counts of this clone. This chain uses TRBV5-1 with TRBJ1-1, with no clear D. CDR3 length: 14 amino acids. V lost 2 bases, J lost 1 base, and 9 bases lay in between. Germline V gene data show CDR1 as SGHRS and CDR2 as YFSETQ. The CDR3 reads CASSFDTTNTEAFF. The DNA of the CDR3 is TGCGCCAGCAGCTTCGACACCACGAACACTGAAGCTTTCTTT. Variable domain in full (rest from reference TRBV5-1 and TRBJ1-1): KAGVTQTPRYLIKTRGQQVTLSCSPISGHRSVSWYQQTPGQGLQFLFEYFSETQRNKGNFPGRFSGRQFSNSRSEMNVSTLELGDSALYLCASSFDTTNTEAFFGQGTRLTVV.

The chain links TRBV28 to TRBJ2-3, with TRBD2 matching 8 bases. The CDR3 sequence is 12 residues long. CDR1 is MDHEN and CDR2 is SYDVKM in the germline V gene. The junction had 4 bases not matched to a gene; V was cut back by 5 bases and J by 9 bases. The CDR3 bases are TGTGCCAGCAGTCGGGGGGGGCGGACGCAGTATTTT. Its translation is CASSRGGRTQYF.

V and J are TRBV6-5 and TRBJ2-7, with 9 bases aligning to TRBD1. The CDR3 runs to 15 residues. Germline CDR1 reads MNHEY; CDR2 reads SVGAGI. Trimming removed 4 bases from V and 6 bases from J; junction bases left unmatched: 10. The CDR3 loop is CASSSPGQGLGEQYF. DNA of the CDR3: TGTGCCAGCAGTTCGCCGGGACAGGGATTGGGCGAGCAGTACTTC.

This chain links TRBV19 with TRBJ1-5; TRBD1 is a possible D gene (5 bases). Trimming took 3 bases from V and 5 from J, leaving 11 bases between them. The CDR3 runs 14 residues. In germline, CDR1 is LNHDA, CDR2 SQIVND (reference sequence). As DNA, the CDR3 is TGTGCCAGTAGTATGGCAGGGCGGCATCAGCCCCAGCATTTT. The encoded protein is CASSMAGRHQPQHF.

Written as DNA, the CDR3 is TGTGCCAGTAGTTTCGGACAGGGGGAGTTGGGCACTGAAGCTTTCTTT. Its translation: CASSFGQGELGTEAFF. This rearrangement joins TRBV19 to TRBJ1-1; 10 bases match TRBD1. J gave up 4 bases and V 5 bases, and 10 bases lay outside the gene matches. The germline V gene has CDR1 LNHDA and CDR2 SQIVND (reference sequence). The CDR3 loop spans 16 amino acids.

The V gene is TRBV6-6, the J gene TRBJ2-7; TRBD1 aligns across 8 bases. V was pared by 2 bases and J by 6 bases, with 9 bases of the junction left unmatched. The CDR3 loop spans 15 amino acids. CDR1 is MNHNY and CDR2 is SVGAGI in the germline V gene (reference sequence). CDR3 sequence reads: CASSYGQGGIGEQYF. CDR3 nucleotide sequence: TGTGCCAGCAGTTACGGACAGGGAGGTATCGGCGAGCAGTACTTC.

The chain employs TRBV11-3 and TRBJ2-7; D perhaps matches TRBD2 (6 bases). With 5 bases removed from V and 6 bases from J, the gap between germline ends came to 17 bases. Germline CDR1 is SGHNT and CDR2 is YENEEA. The CDR3 is made up of 14 amino acids. The CDR3 region has the DNA TGTGCCAGCAGCGACGCAAACGGGGACTTCGAGCAGTACTTC. This gives the protein CASSDANGDFEQYF.